The 8 T cell receptor beta chains presented below share a single source sample, sequenced in a study of T cells in Graves' hyperthyroidism and ophthalmopathy. Amplified TCR beta CDR3 regions came from RNA transcripts. The primer set for the first-round RT-PCR of the TCR CDR3 was HTBI. TCRdb re-analysed the multiplex PCR reads in MiXCR, keeping a single row per CDR3 protein. The sample has around 600,000 distinct CDR3 sequences, more than 15% seen once. The sample comprised blood. The receptors derive from a woman aged 25 to 39 with Graves' hyperthyroidism.

This clonotype was seen repeatedly, ten times or more. The chain has TRBV30 and TRBJ2-7, with D perhaps TRBD1 (5 bases). The CDR3 runs 13 residues. The V gene lost 0 bases and the J gene lost 5 bases, with 11 bases spanning the gap. Germline-derived CDR1 and CDR2 are GTSNPN and SVGIG (reference sequence). The chain's CDR3 is CAWSVLWGNEQYF. CDR3 DNA: TGTGCCTGGAGTGTATTATGGGGCAACGAGCAGTACTTC.

The V gene is TRBV7-9, the J gene TRBJ2-1, with 9 positions matching TRBD1. V shed 5 bases and J 7 bases; nucleotides not matched to a gene: 9. This CDR3 is 15 amino acids long. Germline V gene lookup returns CDR1 SEHNR and CDR2 FQNEAQ (reference sequence). CDR3 nucleotides: TGTGCCAGCAGCCCTAGTGGGACAGGGTGGAATGAGCAGTTCTTC. Translated: CASSPSGTGWNEQFF.

The chain employs TRBV10-3 and TRBJ2-7, with 7 bases identical to TRBD1. Germline V CDR1 and CDR2: ENHRY, SYGVKD. V gave up 6 bases and J gave up 2 bases; unmatched junction bases: 10. This CDR3 region has 15 residues. The CDR3 reads CAIRGRGDRPYEQYF. DNA of the CDR3: TGTGCCATCAGGGGGAGAGGGGACAGACCCTACGAGCAGTACTTC.

This clonotype has at least ten counts. V gene TRBV11-1 combines with J gene TRBJ2-1, with D perhaps matching TRBD2 (6 bases). Germline V CDR1 and CDR2: SGHAT, FQDESV (reference sequence). The V end was cut by 2 bases, the J end by 7 bases, with 15 bases between. This CDR3 contains 15 residues. The CDR3 DNA follows: TGTGCCAGCAGCTTACGTTTTACTAGCTGGAATGAGCAGTTCTTC. Translating gives CASSLRFTSWNEQFF.

This clonotype has ten or more counts. The chain recombines TRBV20-1 with TRBJ2-7; 9 bases map to TRBD1. Germline-derived CDR1 and CDR2 are DFQATT and SNEGSKA (reference sequence). This CDR3 is 14 amino acids long. Trimming at V came to 2 bases and at J to 1 base, leaving 3 bases not matched to a gene. CDR3 DNA: TGCAGTGCTAGAAGGGACAGGGATTCCTACGAGCAGTACTTC. Protein sequence: CSARRDRDSYEQYF.

In this sample, this clonotype turned up many times. This sequence joins TRBV20-1 and TRBJ1-5; D perhaps matches TRBD1 (6 bases). The germline V gene has CDR1 DFQATT and CDR2 SNEGSKA (reference sequence). CDR3 size: 15 residues. Trimming stripped 2 bases from V and 2 bases from J, with 13 bases between. In DNA, the CDR3 is TGCAGTGCTAGATCTACAGGGAACGGCAATCAGCCCCAGCATTTT. Protein product: CSARSTGNGNQPQHF.

This chain uses TRBV4-1 with TRBJ2-4; D is ambiguous. The CDR3 totals 18 residues. The germline V gene has CDR1 MGHRA and CDR2 YSYEKL. V dropped 0 bases and J dropped 0 bases, with 15 bases sitting between them. CDR3: CASSQDLESTLAKNIQYF. Here the CDR3 DNA reads TGCGCCAGCAGCCAAGATCTGGAGTCCACCTTAGCCAAAAACATTCAGTACTTC.

The rearrangement joins TRBV15 to TRBJ2-7; 8 bases fit TRBD2. CDR1 and CDR2 (germline): LNHNV, YYDKDF (reference sequence). V lost 1 base to trimming and J lost 2 bases; unmatched junction nucleotides: 7. CDR3 length: 16 residues. DNA for the CDR3: TGTGCCACCAGCAGAGCTCAAACTAGCGGCCCCTACGAGCAGTACTTC. It specifies CATSRAQTSGPYEQYF.